This T cell receptor (beta chain) is from a study of shared clonotypes between healthy human individuals. Turning to the study itself: Each donor contributed plates that comprised three CD4 naive, three CD4 memory, two CD8 naive and one CD8 memory. The study's findings and limits: Exclusively blood specimens were collected; tissue repertoires likely differ. A small donor pool kept down the genetic and exposure-history diversity that was represented.

Notes on this clone: Its target is not known.

The CDR3 runs 13 residues. The germline V gene has CDR1 LNHNV and CDR2 YYDKDF (reference sequence). Trimming took 5 bases from V and 4 from J, leaving 9 bases between them. This table comes from immunoSEQ multiplex PCR, and its TCRdb copy is limited to in-frame clones, with some not included. The sample includes 780,000 or so clones, around 77% of them seen just once. The sample was memory CD4+ T cells sorted from blood. Documented subset: CD45RA-negative fraction. This clonotype was obtained from a woman under 40 in good health. This rearrangement joins TRBV15 to TRBJ1-5; no clear D gene. The CDR3 DNA sequence: TGTGCCACCAGCCTAGACGCAAATCAGCCCCAGCATTTT. Residues: CATSLDANQPQHF.